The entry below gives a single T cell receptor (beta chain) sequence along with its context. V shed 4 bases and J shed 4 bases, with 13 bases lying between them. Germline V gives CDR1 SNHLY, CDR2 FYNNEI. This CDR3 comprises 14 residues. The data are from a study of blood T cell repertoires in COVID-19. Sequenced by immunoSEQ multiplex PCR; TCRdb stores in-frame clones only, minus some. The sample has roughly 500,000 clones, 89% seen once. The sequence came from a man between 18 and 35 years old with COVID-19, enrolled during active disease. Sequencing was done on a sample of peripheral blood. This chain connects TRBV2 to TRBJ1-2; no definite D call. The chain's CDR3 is CASSGRGLGYGYTF. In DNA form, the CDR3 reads TGTGCCAGCAGTGGCCGGGGATTGGGCTATGGCTACACCTTC.